This T cell receptor beta chain was sequenced for a study of control samples from healthy donors and cancer patients (TCRdb year 2020). The library was built by means of the immunoSEQ multiplex PCR assay. In its TCRdb copy, this immuneACCESS table keeps in-frame sequences only and misses some clones. Where compared with another copy, unresolved V genes explain less than half of these, and the others have no known cause. The sample table records about 120,000 clones; 93% of these occur just once. The top ten hold approximately 2.5% of the sample. Worth noting for this clone: It lacks a known antigen. Per-base quality was not reported, and no clone a single base away is much larger than it.

Counted from cysteine to phenylalanine, this CDR3 has 18 amino acids. The DNA shown is the 54-base CDR3, in frame from base 1. V trim: 4 bases; J trim: 9 bases; unmatched bases: 14. The germline V gene specifies SGHRS as CDR1 and YFSETQ as CDR2. The sample taken for sequencing was blood. Recombination connected TRBV5-1 to TRBJ2-1, and 15 junctional nucleotides match TRBD2. The origin of this receptor is a man aged 25 to 40 in good health. The sequenced DNA is TGCGCCAGCAGCCCAAGGACTAGCGGGGGGGCTGGTTTAGGTGAGCAGTTCTTC. Translated, this gives CASSPRTSGGAGLGEQFF.